The table lists the clone carrying this T cell receptor beta chain with many counts. The record originates from a study of low-dose radiotherapy and immunotherapy resistance in tumors. The wider study: It was 1 Gy per fraction every two weeks that Cohort 2 received, adding up to 13 Gy over 26 weeks. Every day for four cycles from cycle 1 day 1, patients took 300 mg of oral aspirin.

Gene-specific TRAV and TRBV primers were used for first-strand cDNA, covering alpha and beta chains. TCR amplification used roughly 18 PCR cycles, a constant-region primer and a V-primer adapter. By in vitro transcription, the isolated mRNA was amplified. TCRdb called the reads again in MiXCR, with one record for every CDR3 protein. The table lists 40,000 or so distinct CDR3 sequences, less than 25% of them singletons, with just under 9.5% in the top ten. CDR1 MDHEN and CDR2 SYDVKM come from the germline V gene. V lost 5 bases and J lost 0; bases outside the gene matches: 10. The length of the CDR3 is 17 residues. Time point indicated: after trial treatment. The treatment here: LDRT plus nivolumab, ipilimumab, low-dose cyclophosphamide and aspirin (RACIN trial).

The chain couples TRBV28 to TRBJ1-5; 7 positions match TRBD1. The sequencing used PBMCs, collected after low-dose radiotherapy plus immunotherapy. This TCR derives from a female donor with ovarian cancer. The CDR3 nucleotides read TGTGCCAGCAGTCATCGGACAGGACTTATTAGCAATCAGCCCCAGCATTTT. This sequence encodes CASSHRTGLISNQPQHF.